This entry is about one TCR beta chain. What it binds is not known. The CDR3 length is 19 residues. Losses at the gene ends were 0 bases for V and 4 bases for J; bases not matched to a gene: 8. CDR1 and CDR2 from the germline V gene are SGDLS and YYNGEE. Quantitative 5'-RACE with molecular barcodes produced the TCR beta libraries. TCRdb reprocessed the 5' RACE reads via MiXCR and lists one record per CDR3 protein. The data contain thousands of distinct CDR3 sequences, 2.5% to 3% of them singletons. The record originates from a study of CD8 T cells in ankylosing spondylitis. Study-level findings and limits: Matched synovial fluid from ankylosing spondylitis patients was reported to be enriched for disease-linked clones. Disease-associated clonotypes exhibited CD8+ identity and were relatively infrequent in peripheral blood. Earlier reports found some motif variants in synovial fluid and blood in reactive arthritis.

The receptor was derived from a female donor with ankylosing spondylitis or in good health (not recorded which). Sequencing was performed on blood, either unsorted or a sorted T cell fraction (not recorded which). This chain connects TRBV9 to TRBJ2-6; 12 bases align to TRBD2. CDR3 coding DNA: TGTGCCAGCAGCGTAGCTCTCCCTAGCGGGAGGGGCGGGGCCAACGTCCTGACTTTC. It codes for CASSVALPSGRGGANVLTF.